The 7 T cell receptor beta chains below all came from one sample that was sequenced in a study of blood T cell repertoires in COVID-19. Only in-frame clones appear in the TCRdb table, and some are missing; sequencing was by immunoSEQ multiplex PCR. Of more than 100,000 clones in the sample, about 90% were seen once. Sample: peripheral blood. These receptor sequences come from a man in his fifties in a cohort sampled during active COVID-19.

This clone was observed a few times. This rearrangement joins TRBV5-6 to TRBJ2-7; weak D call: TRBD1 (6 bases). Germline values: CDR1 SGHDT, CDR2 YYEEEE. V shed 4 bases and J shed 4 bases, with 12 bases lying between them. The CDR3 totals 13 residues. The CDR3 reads CASSVGQIYEQYV. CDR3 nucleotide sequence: TGTGCCAGCAGCGTCGGACAGATTTACGAGCAGTACGTC.

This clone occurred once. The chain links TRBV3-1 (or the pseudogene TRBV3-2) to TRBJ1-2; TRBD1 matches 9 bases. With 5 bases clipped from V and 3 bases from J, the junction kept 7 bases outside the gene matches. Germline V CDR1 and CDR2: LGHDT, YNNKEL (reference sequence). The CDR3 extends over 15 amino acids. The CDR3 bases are TGTGCCAGCAGCAGACAGGGGGTGGATGACTATGGCTACACCTTC. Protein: CASSRQGVDDYGYTF.

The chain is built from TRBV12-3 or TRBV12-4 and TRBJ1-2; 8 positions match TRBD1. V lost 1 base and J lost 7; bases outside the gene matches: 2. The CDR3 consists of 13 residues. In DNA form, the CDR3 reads TGTGCCAGCAGTTTAGGACAGGGGTTTGGCTACACCTTC. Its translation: CASSLGQGFGYTF.

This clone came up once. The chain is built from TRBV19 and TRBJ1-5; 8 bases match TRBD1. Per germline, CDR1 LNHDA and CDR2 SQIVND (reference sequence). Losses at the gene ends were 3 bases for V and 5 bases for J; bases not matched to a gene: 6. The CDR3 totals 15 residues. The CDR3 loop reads CASSIWGQVDQPQHF. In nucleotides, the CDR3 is TGTGCCAGTAGTATTTGGGGACAGGTCGATCAGCCCCAGCATTTT.

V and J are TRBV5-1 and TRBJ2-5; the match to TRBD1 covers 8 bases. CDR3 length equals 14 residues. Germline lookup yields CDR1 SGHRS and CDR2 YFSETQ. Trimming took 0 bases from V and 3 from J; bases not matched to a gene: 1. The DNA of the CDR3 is TGCGCCAGCAGCTTGGTGACAGGGGAAGAGACCCAGTACTTC. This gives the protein CASSLVTGEETQYF.

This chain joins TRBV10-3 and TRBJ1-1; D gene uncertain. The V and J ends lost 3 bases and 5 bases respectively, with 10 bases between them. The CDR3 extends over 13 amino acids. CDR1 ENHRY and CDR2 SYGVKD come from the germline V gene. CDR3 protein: CAISDLPGTEAFF. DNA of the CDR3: TGTGCCATCAGTGACCTCCCGGGGACTGAAGCTTTCTTT.

The CDR3 region has the DNA TGTGCCAGCAGCCAAGATCCCTCAGGGGAGCAGTACTTC. Its translation is CASSQDPSGEQYF. The rearrangement uses TRBV4-2 and TRBJ2-7, with a tentative D call TRBD1 (5 bases). V lost 0 bases and J 7 bases, leaving 10 bases between the germline ends. From germline, CDR1 is LGHNA and CDR2 YNFKEQ. The CDR3 runs 13 residues.